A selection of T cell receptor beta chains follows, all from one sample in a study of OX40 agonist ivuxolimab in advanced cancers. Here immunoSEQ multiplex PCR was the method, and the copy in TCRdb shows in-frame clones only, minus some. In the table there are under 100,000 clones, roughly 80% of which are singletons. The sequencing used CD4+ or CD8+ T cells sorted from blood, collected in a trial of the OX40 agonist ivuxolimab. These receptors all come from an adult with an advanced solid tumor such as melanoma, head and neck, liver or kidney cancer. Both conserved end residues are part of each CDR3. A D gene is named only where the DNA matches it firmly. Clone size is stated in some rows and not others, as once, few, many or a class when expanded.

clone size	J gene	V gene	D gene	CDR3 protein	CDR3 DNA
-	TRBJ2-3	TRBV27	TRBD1	CASRQGAPGTQYF	TGTGCCAGCCGCCAGGGGGCCCCAGGTACGCAGTATTTT
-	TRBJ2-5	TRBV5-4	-	CASSRGGGWGGETQYF	TGTGCCAGCAGCCGTGGCGGCGGTTGGGGTGGAGAGACCCAGTACTTC
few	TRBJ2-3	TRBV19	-	CASSTGQYTQYF	TGTGCCAGTAGTACCGGACAGTATACGCAGTATTTT
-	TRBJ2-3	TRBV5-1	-	CASSLMGTDTQYF	TGCGCCAGCAGCTTGATGGGCACAGATACGCAGTATTTT
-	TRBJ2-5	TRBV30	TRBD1	CAWVQGAGETQYF	TGTGCCTGGGTTCAGGGGGCTGGGGAGACCCAGTACTTC
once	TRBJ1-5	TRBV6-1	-	CASSEAWQNQPQHF	TGTGCCAGCAGTGAAGCATGGCAGAATCAGCCCCAGCATTTT
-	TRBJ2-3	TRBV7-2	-	CAARVTADTQYF	TGTGCCGCCCGGGTAACGGCAGATACGCAGTATTTT
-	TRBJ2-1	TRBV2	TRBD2	CARGTSGGTYNEQFF	TGTGCCAGAGGGACTAGCGGGGGGACCTACAATGAGCAGTTCTTC
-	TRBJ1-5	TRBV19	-	CASTFGPGNQPQHF	TGTGCCAGTACTTTCGGACCAGGCAATCAGCCCCAGCATTTT
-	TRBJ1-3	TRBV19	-	CASSLDGVSGNTIYF	TGTGCCAGTAGTCTGGACGGGGTCTCTGGAAACACCATATATTTT
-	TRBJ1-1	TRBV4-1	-	CASSFPGVRAEAFF	TGCGCCAGCAGCTTCCCGGGGGTACGTGCTGAAGCTTTCTTT
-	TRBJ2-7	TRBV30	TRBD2	CAGDSGGPTYEQYF	TGTGCCGGAGACAGCGGGGGGCCCACCTACGAGCAGTACTTC
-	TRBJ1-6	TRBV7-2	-	CASSFGGARVSPLHF	TGTGCCAGCAGCTTCGGGGGCGCCAGGGTTTCACCCCTCCACTTT
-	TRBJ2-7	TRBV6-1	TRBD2	CASSPSGNYEQYF	TGTGCCAGCAGCCCGAGCGGGAACTACGAGCAGTACTTC
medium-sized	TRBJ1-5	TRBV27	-	CASSPRPGNQPQHF	TGTGCCAGCAGTCCCCGCCCGGGCAATCAGCCCCAGCATTTT
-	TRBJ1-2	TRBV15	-	CATSRDYRRENGYTF	TGTGCCACCAGCAGAGATTATCGGCGGGAAAATGGCTACACCTTC
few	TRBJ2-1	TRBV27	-	CASSFSSPYNEQFF	TGTGCCAGCAGTTTCTCCAGTCCCTACAATGAGCAGTTCTTC
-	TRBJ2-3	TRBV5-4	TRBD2	CASSLRLAGSTDTQYF	TGTGCCAGCAGCTTAAGACTAGCGGGGAGCACAGATACGCAGTATTTT
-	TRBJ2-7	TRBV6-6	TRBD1	CASRYEDRGREQYF	TGTGCCAGCAGATACGAGGACAGGGGTCGCGAGCAGTACTTC
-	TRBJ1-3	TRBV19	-	CASSIHGNTIYF	TGTGCCAGTAGTATACACGGAAACACCATATATTTT
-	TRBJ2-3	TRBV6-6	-	CASSPWTAGTDTQYF	TGTGCCAGCAGCCCCTGGACAGCCGGCACAGATACGCAGTATTTT
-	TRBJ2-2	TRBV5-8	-	CASSSGFVNTGELFF	TGTGCCAGCAGCTCAGGGTTTGTGAACACCGGGGAGCTGTTTTTT
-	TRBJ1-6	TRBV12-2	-	CASRFIRSSYNSPLHF	TGTGCAAGTCGCTTTATTCGAAGCTCCTATAATTCACCCCTCCACTTT
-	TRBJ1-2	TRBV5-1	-	CASSLGNSGDYGYTF	TGCGCCAGCAGCTTGGGTAACAGCGGCGACTATGGCTACACCTTC
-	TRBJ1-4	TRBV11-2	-	CASSPRAATNEKLFF	TGTGCCAGCAGCCCCAGGGCGGCAACTAATGAAAAACTGTTTTTT
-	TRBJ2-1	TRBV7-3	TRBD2	CASSYRGTSGYNEQFF	TGTGCCAGCAGCTATCGCGGGACTAGCGGCTACAATGAGCAGTTCTTC
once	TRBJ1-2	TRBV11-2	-	CASSSGPNYGYTF	TGTGCCAGCAGTTCGGGGCCTAACTATGGCTACACCTTC
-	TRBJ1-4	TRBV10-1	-	CASSEIGGDEKLFF	TGCGCCAGCAGTGAGATCGGGGGGGATGAAAAACTGTTTTTT
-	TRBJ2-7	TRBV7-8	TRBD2	CASSFLSGRDYEQYF	TGTGCCAGCAGCTTCTTATCCGGGAGGGACTACGAGCAGTACTTC
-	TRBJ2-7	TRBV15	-	CATSRDWGPSYEQYF	TGTGCCACCAGCAGAGATTGGGGCCCCTCCTACGAGCAGTACTTC
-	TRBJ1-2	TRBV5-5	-	CASSPEVSANYGYTF	TGTGCCAGCAGCCCAGAGGTTTCCGCTAACTATGGCTACACCTTC
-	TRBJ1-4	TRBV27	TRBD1	CASRGQGDIEKLFF	TGTGCCAGCAGGGGACAGGGGGATATAGAAAAACTGTTTTTT
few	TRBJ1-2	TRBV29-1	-	CSVEIQNYGYTF	TGCAGCGTTGAAATCCAGAACTATGGCTACACCTTC
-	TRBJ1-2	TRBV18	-	CASSPELRGSYGYTF	TGTGCCAGCTCCCCCGAGCTCCGGGGAAGCTATGGCTACACCTTC
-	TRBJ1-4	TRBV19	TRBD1	CASRPGQGPEKLFF	TGTGCCAGTAGGCCGGGACAGGGACCCGAAAAACTGTTTTTT
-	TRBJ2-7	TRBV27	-	CASSLRRGGEQYF	TGTGCCAGCAGTTTAAGGCGAGGAGGCGAGCAGTACTTC
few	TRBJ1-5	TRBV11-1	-	CASSSDRGQPQHF	TGTGCCAGCAGCTCCGACCGGGGGCAGCCCCAGCATTTT
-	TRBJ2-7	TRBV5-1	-	CASSLGGLNEQYF	TGCGCCAGCAGCTTGGGGGGGCTCAACGAGCAGTACTTC
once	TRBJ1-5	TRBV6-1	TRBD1	CASSVDRANQPQHF	TGTGCCAGCAGTGTCGACAGGGCAAATCAGCCCCAGCATTTT
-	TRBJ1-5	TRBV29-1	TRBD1	CSVEGQGNQPQHF	TGCAGCGTTGAAGGACAGGGAAATCAGCCCCAGCATTTT
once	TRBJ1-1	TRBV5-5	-	CASSLTRQNTEAFF	TGTGCCAGCAGCCTAACGCGGCAGAACACTGAAGCTTTCTTT
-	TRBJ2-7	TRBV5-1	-	CASSLGGDSYYEQYF	TGCGCCAGCAGCTTGGGCGGGGACAGCTACTACGAGCAGTACTTC
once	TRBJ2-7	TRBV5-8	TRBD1	CASSRDRGYEQYF	TGTGCCAGCAGCAGGGACAGGGGCTACGAGCAGTACTTC
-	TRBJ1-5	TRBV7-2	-	CASSLVQNQPQHF	TGTGCCAGCAGCTTAGTGCAGAATCAGCCCCAGCATTTT
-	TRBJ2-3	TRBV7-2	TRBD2	CASSLIWVTSGGADTQYF	TGTGCCAGCAGCTTAATATGGGTGACTAGCGGGGGGGCGGATACGCAGTATTTT
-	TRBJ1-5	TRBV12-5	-	CASGFDQPQHF	TGTGCTAGTGGTTTTGATCAGCCCCAGCATTTT
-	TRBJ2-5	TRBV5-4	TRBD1	CASSLDGGTGRETQYF	TGTGCCAGCAGCTTGGATGGGGGGACAGGGAGGGAGACCCAGTACTTC
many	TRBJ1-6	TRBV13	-	CASSSTQGLVFSSPLHF	TGTGCCAGCAGCTCAACTCAGGGTCTCGTATTTAGTTCACCCCTCCACTTT
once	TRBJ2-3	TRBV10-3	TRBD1	CAISESPTGGLTDTQYF	TGTGCCATCAGTGAGTCTCCGACAGGGGGCCTGACAGATACGCAGTATTTT
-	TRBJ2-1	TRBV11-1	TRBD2	CASSSGLDPSGGAGNEQFF	TGTGCCAGCAGCTCAGGGCTTGACCCAAGCGGGGGGGCTGGGAATGAGCAGTTCTTC
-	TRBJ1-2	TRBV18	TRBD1	CASSLNRDSNYGYTF	TGTGCCAGCTCACTAAACCGGGACAGCAACTATGGCTACACCTTC
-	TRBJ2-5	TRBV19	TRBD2	CASSNGGLAGVETQYF	TGTGCCAGTAGCAACGGGGGACTAGCGGGGGTAGAGACCCAGTACTTC
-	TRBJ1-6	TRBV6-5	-	CASSLQGSYNSPLHF	TGTGCCAGCAGCCTACAGGGCTCCTATAATTCACCCCTCCACTTT
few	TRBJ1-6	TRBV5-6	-	CASSPRRGRSPLHF	TGTGCCAGCAGCCCCCGGAGGGGGAGGTCACCCCTCCACTTT
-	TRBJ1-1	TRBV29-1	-	CSVELIATGEAFF	TGCAGCGTTGAACTTATTGCGACAGGAGAAGCTTTCTTT
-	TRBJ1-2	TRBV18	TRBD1	CASSPSGTGPLGYTF	TGTGCCAGCTCACCATCTGGGACAGGGCCCCTTGGCTACACCTTC
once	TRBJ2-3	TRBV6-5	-	CASRLQGFTDTQYF	TGTGCCAGCAGACTACAAGGGTTCACCGATACGCAGTATTTT